Listed below are T cell receptor beta chains from one sample, sequenced in a study of vaccination and CD4 T cells after COVID-19. Their target antigens are unknown. TCRdb ran MiXCR on the PCR reads and lists one entry per CDR3 protein. Of 15,000 to 20,000 distinct CDR3 sequences detected, around two fifths appear once; the ten largest clones hold 4.5% to 6%. The sequences come from CD4+ T cells from blood, cultured in vitro, collected before SARS-CoV-2 vaccination. These receptors all come from a human donor who had recovered from COVID-19. CDR3s include the opening cysteine and the closing phenylalanine or tryptophan. A D gene is named only where the DNA matches it firmly. Expanded clones are given a class, and other clones once, few, many or no size at all.

v_call	j_call	clone_size	d_call	cdr3_aa	cdr3_nt
TRBV7-9	TRBJ1-1	.	.	CASSLAGSKAFF	TGTGCCAGCAGCTTAGCGGGAAGTAAGGCTTTCTTT
TRBV7-2	TRBJ1-1	.	.	CASSFTGINTEAFF	TGTGCCAGCAGCTTCACAGGCATTAACACTGAAGCTTTCTTT
TRBV6-2/TRBV6-3	TRBJ2-7	.	TRBD1	CASSYGGQGGYEQYF	TGTGCCAGCAGTTACGGGGGACAGGGTGGTTACGAGCAGTACTTC
TRBV28	TRBJ1-5	few	TRBD1	CASSISPGQGGNQPQHF	TGTGCCAGCAGCATCTCGCCGGGACAGGGAGGCAATCAGCCCCAGCATTTT
TRBV7-6	TRBJ2-2	.	.	CASSFTHLHVSGELFF	TGTGCCAGCAGCTTTACCCACCTCCATGTATCCGGGGAGCTGTTTTTT
TRBV6-1	TRBJ1-5	.	.	CASSVESYQPQHF	TGTGCCAGCAGCGTCGAGAGTTATCAGCCCCAGCATTTT
TRBV18	TRBJ2-7	.	.	CASSPGQGSNEQYF	TGTGCCAGCTCACCAGGCCAGGGGTCCAACGAGCAGTACTTC
TRBV30	TRBJ1-2	.	.	CAWTPDGRNYGYTF	TGTGCCTGGACTCCGGACGGGAGGAACTATGGCTACACCTTC
TRBV27	TRBJ1-6	.	TRBD1	CASSLTGRAYNSPLHF	TGTGCCAGCAGTTTGACAGGGAGAGCCTATAATTCACCCCTCCACTTT
TRBV14	TRBJ1-2	.	.	CASSQDRVGGYTF	TGTGCCAGCAGCCAAGACAGGGTTGGGGGCTACACCTTC
TRBV27	TRBJ1-2	few	.	CASSQGLLYGYTF	TGTGCCAGCAGCCAAGGTCTGCTTTATGGCTACACCTTC
TRBV4-1	TRBJ2-1	.	.	CASSQIAMGADEQFF	TGCGCCAGCAGCCAGATAGCGATGGGGGCCGATGAGCAGTTCTTC
TRBV20-1	TRBJ1-6	.	.	CSARGPGRALHF	TGCAGTGCTAGAGGCCCGGGGAGGGCCCTCCACTTT
TRBV28	TRBJ2-5	.	.	CASSLQGNQETQYF	TGTGCCAGCAGCCTACAGGGAAACCAAGAGACCCAGTACTTC
TRBV19	TRBJ1-5	.	.	CASDTGHPEIPQHF	TGTGCCAGTGACACCGGACACCCGGAGATACCCCAGCATTTT